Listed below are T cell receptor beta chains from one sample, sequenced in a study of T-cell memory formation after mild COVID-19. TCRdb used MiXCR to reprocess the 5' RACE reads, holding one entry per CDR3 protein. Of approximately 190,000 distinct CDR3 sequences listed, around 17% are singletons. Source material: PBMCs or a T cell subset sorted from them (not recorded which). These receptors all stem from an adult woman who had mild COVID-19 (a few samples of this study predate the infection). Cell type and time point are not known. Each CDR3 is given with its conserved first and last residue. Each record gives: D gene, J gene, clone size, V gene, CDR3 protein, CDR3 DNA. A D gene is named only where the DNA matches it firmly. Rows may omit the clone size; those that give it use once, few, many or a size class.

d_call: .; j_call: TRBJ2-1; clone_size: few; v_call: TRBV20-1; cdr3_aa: CSAPTSGLDEQFF; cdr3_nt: TGCAGTGCTCCCACCTCTGGTTTGGATGAGCAGTTCTTC
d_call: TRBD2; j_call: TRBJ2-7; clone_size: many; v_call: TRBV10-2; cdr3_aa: CASRSTSGGDEQYF; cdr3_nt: TGCGCCAGCAGATCGACTAGCGGGGGCGACGAGCAGTACTTC
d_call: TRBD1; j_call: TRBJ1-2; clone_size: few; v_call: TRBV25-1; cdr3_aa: CASSPGTGNILYGYTF; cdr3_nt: TGTGCCAGCAGCCCGGGGACAGGGAATATCCTCTATGGCTACACCTTC
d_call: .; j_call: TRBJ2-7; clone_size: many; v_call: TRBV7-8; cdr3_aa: CASSSKPLSYEQYF; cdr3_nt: TGTGCCAGCAGCTCAAAACCTCTATCCTACGAGCAGTACTTC
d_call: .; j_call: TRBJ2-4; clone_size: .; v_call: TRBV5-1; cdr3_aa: CASSLPSEGTKNIQYF; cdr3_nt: TGCGCCAGCAGCTTGCCCAGCGAGGGTACCAAAAACATTCAGTACTTC
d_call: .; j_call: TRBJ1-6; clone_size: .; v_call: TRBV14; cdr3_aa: CASGRAGSPLHF; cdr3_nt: TGTGCCAGCGGCAGGGCGGGCTCACCCCTCCACTTT
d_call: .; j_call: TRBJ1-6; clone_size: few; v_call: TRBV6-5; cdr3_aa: CASSSLVGRTNSPLHF; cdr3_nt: TGTGCCAGCAGTTCCCTTGTGGGACGGACGAATTCACCCCTCCACTTT
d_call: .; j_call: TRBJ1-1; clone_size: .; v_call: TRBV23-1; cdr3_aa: CASSQSRGFMGAFF; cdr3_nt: TGCGCCAGCAGTCAATCGAGAGGTTTTATGGGAGCTTTCTTT
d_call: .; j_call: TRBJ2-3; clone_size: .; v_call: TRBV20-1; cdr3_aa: CSARRPTRKDTQYF; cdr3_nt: TGCAGTGCTCGACGCCCGACTAGGAAAGATACGCAGTATTTT
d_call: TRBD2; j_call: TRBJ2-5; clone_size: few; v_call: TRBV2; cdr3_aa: CASSDTSGGKTQYF; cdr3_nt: TGTGCCAGCAGTGACACTAGCGGGGGAAAGACCCAGTACTTC
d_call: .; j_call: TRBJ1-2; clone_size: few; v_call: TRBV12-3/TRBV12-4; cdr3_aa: CASSLQGFSGYTF; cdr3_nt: TGTGCCAGCAGTCTCCAGGGGTTTAGTGGCTACACCTTC
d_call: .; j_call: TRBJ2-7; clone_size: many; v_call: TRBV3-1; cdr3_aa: CASSSTVGEQYF; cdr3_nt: TGTGCCAGCAGCTCGACAGTGGGAGAGCAGTACTTC
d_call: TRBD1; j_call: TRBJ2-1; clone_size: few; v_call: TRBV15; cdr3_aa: CATSRDPGQDYNEQFF; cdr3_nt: TGTGCCACCAGCAGAGACCCGGGACAGGACTACAATGAGCAGTTCTTC
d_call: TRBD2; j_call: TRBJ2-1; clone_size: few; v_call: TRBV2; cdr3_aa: CASSLTSGEFAQQFF; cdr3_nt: TGTGCCAGCAGCTTGACTAGCGGGGAGTTCGCGCAGCAGTTCTTC
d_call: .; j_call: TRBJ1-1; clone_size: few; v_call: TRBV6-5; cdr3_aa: CASSGTGFGTEAFF; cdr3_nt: TGTGCCAGCAGTGGCACAGGGTTCGGCACTGAAGCTTTCTTT
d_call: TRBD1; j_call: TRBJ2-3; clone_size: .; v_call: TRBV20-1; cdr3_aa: CSARDGTGGRDTQYF; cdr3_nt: TGCAGTGCTAGAGATGGGACAGGGGGCAGGGATACGCAGTATTTT
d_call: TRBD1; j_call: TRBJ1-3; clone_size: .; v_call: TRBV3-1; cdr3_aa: CASTMGQKGNTIYF; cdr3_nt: TGTGCCAGCACCATGGGACAGAAAGGAAACACCATATATTTT
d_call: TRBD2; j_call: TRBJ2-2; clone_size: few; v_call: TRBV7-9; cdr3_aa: CASSLASSGIPTGELFF; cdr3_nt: TGTGCCAGCAGCTTAGCCTCTAGCGGGATCCCCACCGGGGAGCTGTTTTTT
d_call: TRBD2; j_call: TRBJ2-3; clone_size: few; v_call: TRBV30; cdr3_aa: CAWSDLAGAIDTQYF; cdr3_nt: TGTGCCTGGAGTGATCTAGCGGGAGCAATCGATACGCAGTATTTT
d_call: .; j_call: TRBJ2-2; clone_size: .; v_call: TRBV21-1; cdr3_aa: CASSRGAGYRRTNTGELFF; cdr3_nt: TGTGCCAGCAGCAGAGGCGCGGGCTACCGAAGGACGAACACCGGGGAGCTGTTTTTT